The 27 T cell receptor beta chains below were found in one sample sequenced in a study of T cell repertoires in cytomegalovirus infection. TCRdb reprocessed the reads with MiXCR, giving one entry per CDR3 protein. The data contain approximately 170,000 distinct CDR3 sequences, 13% to 15% of them seen just once; the ten biggest clones take up more than 20%. Sequencing was performed on PBMCs. The source of these receptors is a human donor in good health (CMV status not recorded). Some clones in this sample may be carry-over from other donors' samples.

This chain connects TRBV14 to TRBJ2-1; D uncertain. The V end was cut by 6 bases, the J end by 5 bases, with 14 bases between. The length of the CDR3 is 14 residues. Germline V gene lookup returns CDR1 SGHDN and CDR2 FVKESK. The CDR3 loop is CASSRTNRNNEQFF. CDR3 DNA: TGTGCCAGCAGTCGGACCAATAGGAACAATGAGCAGTTCTTC.

This clonotype was seen repeatedly, ten times or more. The J gene is TRBJ2-7, the V gene TRBV6-6; D unclear. Germline CDR1 is MNHNY and CDR2 is SVGAGI (reference sequence). V lost 2 bases and J 2 bases, leaving 10 bases between the germline ends. The CDR3 is made up of 14 amino acids. This CDR3 is CASSYRPSTYEQYF. In DNA form, the CDR3 reads TGTGCCAGCAGTTACCGGCCATCCACCTACGAGCAGTACTTC.

Ten or more counts support this clonotype. The J gene is TRBJ1-1, the V gene TRBV12-3 or TRBV12-4; D gene ambiguous. Trimming removed 6 bases at V and 10 bases at J, with 15 bases between. The CDR3 length is 12 residues. CDR3 amino acids: CASSFQVGGAFF. CDR3 DNA: TGTGCCAGCAGCTTCCAGGTAGGCGGAGCTTTCTTT.

There are a few counts of this clonotype. The CDR3 region is CASSQGGPWGGYTF. CDR3 DNA: TGTGCCAGCAGCCAGGGGGGACCCTGGGGAGGCTACACCTTC. The V and J genes are TRBV3-1 and TRBJ1-2; possibly TRBD1 for D (5 bases). This CDR3 is built from 14 residues. V shed 3 bases and J shed 8 bases, with 16 bases lying between them. Germline loops: CDR1 LGHDT, CDR2 YNNKEL (reference sequence).

This clonotype was observed a handful of times. The J gene is TRBJ2-4, the V gene TRBV6-2 or TRBV6-3; no reliable D call. Per the germline V gene, CDR1 is MNHEY and CDR2 is SVGEGT. V lost 5 bases and J 3 bases, leaving 5 bases between the germline ends. The CDR3 is 12 residues long. Written as DNA, the CDR3 is TGTGCCAGCAGTGATTTCAAAAACATTCAGTACTTC. Translating gives CASSDFKNIQYF.

This chain uses TRBV2 with TRBJ2-5; D is uncertain. Trimming took off 0 bases at V and 5 bases at J, with 16 bases between the two ends. From germline, CDR1 is SNHLY and CDR2 FYNNEI. CDR3 length: 16 amino acids. The CDR3 nucleotides are TGTGCCAGCAGTGAAGCCCATACATCTACCTATGAGACCCAGTACTTC. Its translation: CASSEAHTSTYETQYF.

The J gene is TRBJ1-1, the V gene TRBV2; 8 bases map to TRBD1. CDR1 is SNHLY and CDR2 is FYNNEI in the germline V gene. This CDR3 contains 15 residues. The V gene end was trimmed by 7 bases and the J gene end by 5 bases; junction bases not matched to a gene: 12. The CDR3 loop is CASTPLTGGKTEAFF. The CDR3 nucleotides are TGTGCCAGCACCCCTTTAACAGGGGGAAAGACTGAAGCTTTCTTT.

This clonotype was observed a handful of times. The chain employs TRBV12-3 or TRBV12-4 and TRBJ1-1; D perhaps matches TRBD1 (6 bases). Trimming took 1 base from V and 3 from J, leaving 15 bases between them. The length of the CDR3 is 16 residues. Here the CDR3 reads CASSLGWTARDTEAFF. The CDR3 region has the DNA TGTGCCAGCAGTTTAGGATGGACAGCTAGGGACACTGAAGCTTTCTTT.

The chain links TRBV7-2 to TRBJ2-5; no definite D call. This CDR3 spans 13 amino acids. CDR1 SGHTA and CDR2 FQGNSA come from the germline V gene. The V gene lost 6 bases and the J gene lost 4 bases, with 12 bases spanning the gap. Here the CDR3 reads CASSPRVGETQYF. DNA of the CDR3: TGTGCCAGCAGTCCAAGGGTAGGAGAGACCCAGTACTTC.

The chain uses TRBV20-1 and TRBJ2-3; 8 bases align to TRBD2. V shed 3 bases, J shed 0 bases, and the junction held 5 bases outside the gene matches. The CDR3 has 15 amino acids. Germline CDR1 is DFQATT and CDR2 is SNEGSKA (reference sequence). For the CDR3, the DNA is TGCAGTGCTAGCCCCATAGCGGGGAGCACAGATACGCAGTATTTT. Encoded protein: CSASPIAGSTDTQYF.

This clonotype was recorded at least ten times. The chain combines TRBV7-2 with TRBJ2-7; D perhaps matches TRBD2 (6 bases). Germline CDR1 reads SGHTA; CDR2 reads FQGNSA. This CDR3 has 16 amino acids. Trimming left V 5 bases short and J 2 bases short, with 19 bases between. CDR3 sequence reads: CASSPYGTPKTYEQYF. Here the CDR3 DNA reads TGTGCCAGCAGCCCGTACGGGACTCCCAAAACCTACGAGCAGTACTTC. Supplemented by reference TRBV7-2 and TRBJ2-7, the full variable domain reads GAGVSQSPSNKVTEKGKDVELRCDPISGHTALYWYRQSLGQGLEFLIYFQGNSAPDKSGLPSDRFSAERTGGSVSTLTIQRTQQEDSAVYLCASSPYGTPKTYEQYFGPGTRLTVT.

This clonotype was detected many times. The V and J genes are TRBV7-2 and TRBJ1-4, with 8 nucleotides matching TRBD1. In germline, CDR1 is SGHTA, CDR2 FQGNSA. Trimming at V came to 5 bases and at J to 7 bases, leaving 6 bases not matched to a gene. The CDR3 spans 14 residues. DNA of the CDR3: TGTGCCAGCAGCCCGACAGGGGTTATTGAAAAACTGTTTTTT. Its protein is CASSPTGVIEKLFF.

The rearrangement links TRBV29-1 to TRBJ2-2; D might be TRBD1 (6 bases). This CDR3 contains 17 residues. CDR1 and CDR2 from the germline V gene are SQVTM and ANQGSEA. V was cut by 3 bases and J by 3 bases, with 20 bases left in between. In nucleotides, the CDR3 is TGCAGCGTTGATTCGCGTTTTCAGGGGCAGGACACCGGGGAGCTGTTTTTT. Its protein product is CSVDSRFQGQDTGELFF.

The chain uses TRBV29-1 and TRBJ1-1, with D uncertain. Germline CDR1 and CDR2: SQVTM and ANQGSEA. Between the trimmed V and J ends, which lost 5 bases and 1 base, there was a span of 11 bases. The CDR3 has 13 amino acids. CDR3 in amino acids: CSVCRTANTEAFF. CDR3 bases: TGCAGCGTTTGTAGGACCGCGAACACTGAAGCTTTCTTT.

This clonotype was counted a few times. The CDR3, as DNA: TGTGCCAGCAGTTACTGGGCCGCACCCCTCCACTTT. It codes for CASSYWAAPLHF. V and J are TRBV6-6 and TRBJ1-6; D call uncertain. The CDR3 spans 12 residues. Trimming shortened V by 1 base and J by 11 bases, and 6 bases separated the two germline ends. Looked up from germline, CDR1 is MNHNY and CDR2 is SVGAGI (reference sequence).

This clonotype was seen repeatedly, ten times or more. The chain combines TRBV28 with TRBJ1-1; D unclear. Germline assignment: CDR1 MDHEN and CDR2 SYDVKM. The CDR3 contains 14 residues. V lost 4 bases and J lost 0, with 9 bases in between. The CDR3 protein is CASSSGRVNTEAFF. The CDR3, as DNA: TGTGCCAGCAGTTCTGGTCGGGTGAACACTGAAGCTTTCTTT.

Of note for this clonotype: Compared with germline, one end of the junction differs, possibly owing to a read error. The genes are TRBV20-1 and TRBJ1-6, with 8 bases matching TRBD1. The CDR3 spans 13 residues. CDR1 is DFQATT and CDR2 is SNEGSKA in the germline V gene (reference sequence). The CDR3 coding sequence is TGCAGTGCGAGAGACAGGGGTGGTTCACCCCTCCACTTT. The encoded protein is CSARDRGGSPLHF.

About this clonotype: A much larger clone differs by one base, so this may be a read error. V and J are TRBV7-6 and TRBJ2-7; no clear D. The CDR3 consists of 14 residues. Germline V gene data show CDR1 as SGHVS and CDR2 as FNYEAQ. CDR3 nucleotide sequence: TGTGCCAGCAGCTCTTCTTCTGACGGATACGAGCAGAACTTC. It specifies CASSSSSDGYEQNF.

This clonotype was seen many times. The V and J genes are TRBV6-1 and TRBJ1-5; D gene unclear. Germline V gene sequence: CDR1 MNHNS, CDR2 SASEGT. This CDR3 is built from 13 residues. The V end lost 7 bases, the J end lost 3 bases, and 10 bases lay between the germline ends. CDR3 bases: TGTGCCAGCACCCTAGAGTTCAATCAGCCCCAGCATTTT. This translates into CASTLEFNQPQHF.

This clonotype has only a few counts. The chain combines TRBV10-2 with TRBJ1-3; no definite D call. The germline V and J ends were trimmed by 2 bases and 0 bases, with 2 bases remaining between them. Germline loops: CDR1 WSHSY, CDR2 SAAADI. CDR3 size: 13 residues. The CDR3 DNA is TGCGCCAGCAGTGAGACCTCTGGAAACACCATATATTTT. Protein sequence: CASSETSGNTIYF.

This clonotype was picked up many times. The rearrangement joins TRBV7-8 to TRBJ2-1; 8 bases match TRBD2. Germline values: CDR1 SGHVS, CDR2 FQNEAQ. The CDR3 consists of 18 residues. V gave up 1 base and J gave up 3 bases; unmatched junction bases: 11. The CDR3 DNA is TGTGCCAGCAGCTTAGTTTTTCCCAGCGGGAGCGACTACAATGAGCAGTTCTTC. Its protein product is CASSLVFPSGSDYNEQFF.

The genes are TRBV7-9 and TRBJ1-1, with TRBD1 matching over 8 bases. The germline V gene encodes CDR1 SEHNR and CDR2 FQNEAQ (reference sequence). This CDR3 contains 15 residues. Trimming took 3 bases from V and 1 from J; bases not matched to a gene: 4. Written as DNA, the CDR3 is TGTGCCAGCAGCTTTTCAGGGGGCTGGAACACTGAAGCTTTCTTT. Protein: CASSFSGGWNTEAFF.

The J gene is TRBJ2-2, the V gene TRBV24-1; the D is unclear. Germline values: CDR1 KGHDR, CDR2 SFDVKD. The length of the CDR3 is 13 residues. V lost 5 bases and J 8 bases, leaving 11 bases between the germline ends. The CDR3 spells CATSGTFGGELFF. The CDR3 DNA is TGTGCCACCAGTGGGACCTTTGGGGGGGAGCTGTTTTTT.

This clonotype was found a few times. The genes are TRBV28 and TRBJ1-2, with D possibly being TRBD1 (5 bases). Between the trimmed V and J ends, which lost 8 bases and 8 bases, there was a span of 18 bases. CDR1 and CDR2 from the germline V gene are MDHEN and SYDVKM. The CDR3 has 13 amino acids. The CDR3 DNA is TGTGCCAGCCTCAGCCCGGGGGTACGAGGCTACACCTTC. It codes for CASLSPGVRGYTF.

J is TRBJ1-2 and V is TRBV12-3 or TRBV12-4, with unresolved D. Trimming cost V 6 bases and J 5 bases, with 19 bases left between them. The CDR3 extends over 15 amino acids. The CDR3 here is CASSRRVDGPYGYTF. DNA for the CDR3: TGTGCCAGCAGCCGAAGGGTGGACGGACCGTATGGCTACACCTTC.

In its sample, this clonotype was seen a few times. This chain joins TRBV6-5 and TRBJ2-2; D is possibly TRBD2 (7 bases). Germline V gene sequence: CDR1 MNHEY, CDR2 SVGAGI. The V and J ends lost 5 bases and 3 bases respectively, with 16 bases between them. The CDR3 runs to 16 residues. The CDR3 here is CASSPWRGRDTGELFF. The CDR3 DNA reads as TGTGCCAGCAGTCCCTGGCGGGGGCGAGACACCGGGGAGCTGTTTTTT.

V gene TRBV28 combines with J gene TRBJ2-1, with TRBD2 matching over 11 bases. Trimming removed 1 base from V and 10 bases from J; junction bases left unmatched: 9. The germline gives CDR1 MDHEN, CDR2 SYDVKM. CDR3 length: 16 amino acids. CDR3 loop: CASSLSWLAGGGEQFF. The CDR3 DNA is TGTGCCAGCAGTTTATCCTGGCTAGCGGGAGGCGGGGAGCAGTTCTTC.